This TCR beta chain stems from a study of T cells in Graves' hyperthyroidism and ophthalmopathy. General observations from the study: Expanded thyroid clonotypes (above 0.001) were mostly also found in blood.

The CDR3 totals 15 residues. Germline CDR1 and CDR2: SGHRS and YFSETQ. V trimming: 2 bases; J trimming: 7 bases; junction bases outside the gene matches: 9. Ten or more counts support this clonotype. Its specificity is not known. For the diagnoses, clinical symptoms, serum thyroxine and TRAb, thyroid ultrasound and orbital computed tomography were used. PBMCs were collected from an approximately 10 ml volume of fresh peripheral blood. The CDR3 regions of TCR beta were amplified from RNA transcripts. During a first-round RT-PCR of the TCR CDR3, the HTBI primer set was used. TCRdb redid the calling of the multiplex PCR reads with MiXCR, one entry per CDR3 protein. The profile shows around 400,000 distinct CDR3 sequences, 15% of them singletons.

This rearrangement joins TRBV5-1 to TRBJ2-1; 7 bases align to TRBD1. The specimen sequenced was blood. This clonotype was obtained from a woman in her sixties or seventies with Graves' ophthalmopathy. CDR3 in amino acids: CASSFLSAGGNEQFF. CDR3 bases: TGCGCCAGCAGCTTTTTATCGGCAGGGGGTAATGAGCAGTTCTTC. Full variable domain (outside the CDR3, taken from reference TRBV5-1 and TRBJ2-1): KAGVTQTPRYLIKTRGQQVTLSCSPISGHRSVSWYQQTPGQGLQFLFEYFSETQRNKGNFPGRFSGRQFSNSRSEMNVSTLELGDSALYLCASSFLSAGGNEQFFGPGTRLTVL.